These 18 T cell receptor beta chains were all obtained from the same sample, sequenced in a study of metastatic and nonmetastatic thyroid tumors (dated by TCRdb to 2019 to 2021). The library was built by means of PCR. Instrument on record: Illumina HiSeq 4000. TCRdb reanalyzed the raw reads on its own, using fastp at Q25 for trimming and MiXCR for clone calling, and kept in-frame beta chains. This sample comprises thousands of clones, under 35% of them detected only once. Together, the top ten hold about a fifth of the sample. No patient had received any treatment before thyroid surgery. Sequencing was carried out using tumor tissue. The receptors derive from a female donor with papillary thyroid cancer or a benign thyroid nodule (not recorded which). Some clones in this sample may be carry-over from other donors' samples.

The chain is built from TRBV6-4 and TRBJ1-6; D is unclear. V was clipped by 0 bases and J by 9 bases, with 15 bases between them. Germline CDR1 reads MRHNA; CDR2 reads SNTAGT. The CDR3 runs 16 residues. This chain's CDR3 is CASSDSEAAGGSPLHF. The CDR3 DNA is TGTGCCAGCAGTGACTCCGAGGCCGCAGGCGGTTCACCCCTCCACTTT.

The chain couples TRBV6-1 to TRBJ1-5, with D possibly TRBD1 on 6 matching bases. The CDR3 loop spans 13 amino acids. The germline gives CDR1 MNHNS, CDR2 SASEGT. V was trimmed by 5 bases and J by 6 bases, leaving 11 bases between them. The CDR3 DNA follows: TGTGCCAGCAGTTCGGGGGGCGGTCAGCCCCAGCATTTT. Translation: CASSSGGGQPQHF.

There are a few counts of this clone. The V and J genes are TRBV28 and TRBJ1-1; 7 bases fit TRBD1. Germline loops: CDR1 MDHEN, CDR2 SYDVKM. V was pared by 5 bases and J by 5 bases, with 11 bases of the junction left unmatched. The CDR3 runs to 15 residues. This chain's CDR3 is CASSPLDGTATEAFF. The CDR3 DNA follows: TGTGCCAGCAGTCCATTAGATGGGACAGCGACTGAAGCTTTCTTT.

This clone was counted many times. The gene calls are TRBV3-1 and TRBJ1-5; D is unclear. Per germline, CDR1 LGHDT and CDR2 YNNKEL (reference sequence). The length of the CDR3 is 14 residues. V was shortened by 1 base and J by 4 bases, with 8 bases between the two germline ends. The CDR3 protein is CASSQGTGNQPQHF. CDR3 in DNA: TGTGCCAGCAGCCAAGGGACGGGGAATCAGCCCCAGCATTTT.

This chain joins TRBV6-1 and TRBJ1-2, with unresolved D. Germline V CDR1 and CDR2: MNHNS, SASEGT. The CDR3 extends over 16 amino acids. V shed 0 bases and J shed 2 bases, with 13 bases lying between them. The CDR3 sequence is CASSEALTEGNYGYTF. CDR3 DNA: TGTGCCAGCAGTGAAGCCCTAACAGAGGGAAACTATGGCTACACCTTC.

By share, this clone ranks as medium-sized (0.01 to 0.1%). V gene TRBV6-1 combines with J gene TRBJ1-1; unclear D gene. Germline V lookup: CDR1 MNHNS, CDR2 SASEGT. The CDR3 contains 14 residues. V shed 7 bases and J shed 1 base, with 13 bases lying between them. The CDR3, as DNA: TGTGCCAGCAAACCTCCGATCGGGAACACTGAAGCTTTCTTT. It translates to CASKPPIGNTEAFF.

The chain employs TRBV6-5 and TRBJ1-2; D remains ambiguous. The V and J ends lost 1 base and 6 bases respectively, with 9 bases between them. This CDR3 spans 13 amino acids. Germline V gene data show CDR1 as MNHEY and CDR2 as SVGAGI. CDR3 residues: CASSYFEGNGYTF. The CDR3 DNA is TGTGCCAGCAGTTACTTTGAGGGAAATGGCTACACCTTC.

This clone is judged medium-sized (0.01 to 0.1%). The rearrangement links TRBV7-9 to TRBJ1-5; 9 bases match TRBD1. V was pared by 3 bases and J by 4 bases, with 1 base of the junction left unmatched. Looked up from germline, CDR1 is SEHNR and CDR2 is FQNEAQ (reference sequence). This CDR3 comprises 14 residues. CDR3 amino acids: CASSLGQGNQPQHF. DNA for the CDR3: TGTGCCAGCAGCTTGGGACAGGGAAATCAGCCCCAGCATTTT.

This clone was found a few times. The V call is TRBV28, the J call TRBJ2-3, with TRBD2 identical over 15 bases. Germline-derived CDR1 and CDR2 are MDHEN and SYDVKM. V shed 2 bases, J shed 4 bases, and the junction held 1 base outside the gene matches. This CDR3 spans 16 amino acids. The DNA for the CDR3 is TGTGCCAGCAGTTTAGGACTAGCGGGAGGGGCAGATACGCAGTATTTT. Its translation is CASSLGLAGGADTQYF.

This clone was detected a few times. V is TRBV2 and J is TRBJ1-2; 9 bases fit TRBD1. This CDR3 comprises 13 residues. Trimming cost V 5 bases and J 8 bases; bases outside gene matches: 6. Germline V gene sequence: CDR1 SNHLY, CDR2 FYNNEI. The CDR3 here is CASSRQGDLGYTF. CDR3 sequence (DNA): TGTGCCAGCAGTCGACAGGGGGATTTAGGCTACACCTTC.

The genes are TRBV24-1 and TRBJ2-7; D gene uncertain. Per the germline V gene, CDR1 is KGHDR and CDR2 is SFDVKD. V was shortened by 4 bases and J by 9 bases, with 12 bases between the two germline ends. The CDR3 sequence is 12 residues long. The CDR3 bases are TGTGCCACCAGTGACACGGACCGCAGGCAGTACTTC. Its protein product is CATSDTDRRQYF.

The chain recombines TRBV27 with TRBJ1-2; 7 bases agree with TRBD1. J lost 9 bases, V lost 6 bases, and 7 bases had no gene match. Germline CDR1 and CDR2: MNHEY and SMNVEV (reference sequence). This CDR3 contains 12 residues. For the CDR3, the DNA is TGTGCCAGCAGCCCACAGGGGTTTAGCTACACCTTC. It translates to CASSPQGFSYTF.

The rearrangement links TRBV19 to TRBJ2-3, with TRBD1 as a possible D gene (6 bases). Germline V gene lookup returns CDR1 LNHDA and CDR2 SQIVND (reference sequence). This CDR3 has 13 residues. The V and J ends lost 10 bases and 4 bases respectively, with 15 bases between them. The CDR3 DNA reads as TGTGCCACCAGTAGGGGGTTGGCAGATACGCAGTATTTT. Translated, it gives CATSRGLADTQYF.

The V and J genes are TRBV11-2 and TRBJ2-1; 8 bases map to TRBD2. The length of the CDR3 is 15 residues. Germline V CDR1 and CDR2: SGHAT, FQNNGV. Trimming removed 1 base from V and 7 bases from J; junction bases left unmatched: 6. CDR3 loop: CASSLGSGGANEQFF. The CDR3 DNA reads TGTGCCAGCAGCTTAGGTTCCGGGGGGGCGAATGAGCAGTTCTTC.

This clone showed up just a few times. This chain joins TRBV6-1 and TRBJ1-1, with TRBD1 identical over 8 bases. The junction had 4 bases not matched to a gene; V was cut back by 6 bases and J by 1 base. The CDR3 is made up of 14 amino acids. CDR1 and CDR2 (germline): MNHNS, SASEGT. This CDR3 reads CASSIQGGNTEAFF. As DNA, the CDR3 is TGTGCCAGCAGCATACAGGGGGGGAACACTGAAGCTTTCTTT.

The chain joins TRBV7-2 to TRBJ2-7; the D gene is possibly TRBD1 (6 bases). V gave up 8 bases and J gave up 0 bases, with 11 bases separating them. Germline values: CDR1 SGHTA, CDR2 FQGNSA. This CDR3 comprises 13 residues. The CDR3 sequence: CASGPTGSYEQYF. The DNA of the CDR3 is TGTGCCAGCGGACCGACAGGCTCCTACGAGCAGTACTTC.

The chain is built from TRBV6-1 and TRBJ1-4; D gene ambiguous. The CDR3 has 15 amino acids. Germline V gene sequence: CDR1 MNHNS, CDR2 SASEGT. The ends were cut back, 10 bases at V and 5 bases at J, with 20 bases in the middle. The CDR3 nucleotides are TGTGCCACCCGGGTCCCACTCCTGGAAAATGAAAAACTGTTTTTT. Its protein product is CATRVPLLENEKLFF.

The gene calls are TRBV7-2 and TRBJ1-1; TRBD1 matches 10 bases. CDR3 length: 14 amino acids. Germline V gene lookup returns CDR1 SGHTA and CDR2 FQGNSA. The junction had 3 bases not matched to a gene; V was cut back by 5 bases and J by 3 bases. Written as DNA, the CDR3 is TGTGCCAGCAGCCGGGACAGGGGAGACACTGAAGCTTTCTTT. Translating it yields CASSRDRGDTEAFF.